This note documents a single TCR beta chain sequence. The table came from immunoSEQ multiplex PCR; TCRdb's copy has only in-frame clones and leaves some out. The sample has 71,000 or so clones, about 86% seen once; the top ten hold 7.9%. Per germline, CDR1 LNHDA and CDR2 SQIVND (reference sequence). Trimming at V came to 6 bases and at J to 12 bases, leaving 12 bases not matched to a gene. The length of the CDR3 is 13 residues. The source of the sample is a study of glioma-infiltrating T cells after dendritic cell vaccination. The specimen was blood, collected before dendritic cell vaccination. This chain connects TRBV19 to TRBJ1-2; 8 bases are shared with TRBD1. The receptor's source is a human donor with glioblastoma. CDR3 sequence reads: CASRSGQENGNTF. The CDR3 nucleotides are TGTGCCAGTAGATCGGGACAGGAAAACGGCAACACCTTC.